The 19 T cell receptor beta chains given below trace back to one sample, sequenced in a study of CD8+ T cells in alopecia areata. Extracted from the samples, RNA was reverse transcribed into cDNA to serve as the sequencing template. Assay: immunoSEQ multiplex PCR; the TCRdb copy retains only in-frame clones and omits some. Of 150,000 to 200,000 clones listed, around three fifths are singletons. Treatment meaning: oral pan-JAK inhibitor, 5-10 mg twice daily. The specimen was CD4+ T cells sorted from blood, collected at week 24, from a patient treated with tofacitinib. The receptors here all came from a human donor with alopecia areata.

This clone has more than one count but fewer than ten. One end of the junction varies from germline; a read error may be responsible. The gene calls are TRBV7-7 and TRBJ2-6, with a weak D call TRBD2 (5 bases). This CDR3 has 15 amino acids. Germline V gene sequence: CDR1 SSHAT, CDR2 FNYEAQ (reference sequence). The CDR3 DNA sequence: TGTGCTAGCAGCCCTGGACTCTCTGGGGCCAACGTCCTGACTTTC. This encodes CASSPGLSGANVLTF.

The chain is built from TRBV7-9 and TRBJ2-3, with TRBD1 as a possible D gene (5 bases). Trimming took off 4 bases at V and 0 bases at J, with 11 bases between the two ends. CDR3 length equals 15 residues. Germline V gives CDR1 SEHNR, CDR2 FQNEAQ (reference sequence). The CDR3 DNA sequence: TGTGCCAGCAGCTCGGCAGGGATAAGCACAGATACGCAGTATTTT. It specifies CASSSAGISTDTQYF. Drawing the rest from reference TRBV7-9 and TRBJ2-3, the complete variable domain is DTGVSQNPRHKITKRGQNVTFRCDPISEHNRLYWYRQTLGQGPEFLTYFQNEAQLEKSRLLSDRFSAERPKGSFSTLEIQRTEQGDSAMYLCASSSAGISTDTQYFGPGTRLTVL.

The chain has TRBV19 and TRBJ1-6, with TRBD1 identical over 7 bases. The germline gives CDR1 LNHDA, CDR2 SQIVND (reference sequence). Trimming removed 6 bases from V and 10 bases from J; junction bases left unmatched: 9. This CDR3 comprises 14 residues. CDR3 amino acids: CASRVTGSNSPLHF. The CDR3 DNA is TGTGCCAGTAGGGTGACAGGGAGCAACTCACCCCTCCACTTT.

The rearrangement links TRBV28 to TRBJ2-3, with D possibly TRBD1 on 6 matching bases. The V end lost 5 bases, the J end lost 1 base, and 13 bases lay between the germline ends. The germline V gene encodes CDR1 MDHEN and CDR2 SYDVKM. The CDR3 runs 15 residues. For the CDR3, the DNA is TGTGCCAGCAGTGCACAGGGAAGGGGCACAGATACGCAGTATTTT. Protein: CASSAQGRGTDTQYF. Combining the CDR3 with reference TRBV28 and TRBJ2-3 gives the whole variable domain DVKVTQSSRYLVKRTGEKVFLECVQDMDHENMFWYRQDPGLGLRLIYFSYDVKMKEKGDIPEGYSVSREKKERFSLILESASTNQTSMYLCASSAQGRGTDTQYFGPGTRLTVL.

The chain employs TRBV4-1 and TRBJ2-3; perhaps TRBD2 as D (5 bases). V was trimmed by 2 bases and J by 4 bases, leaving 16 bases between them. Per the germline V gene, CDR1 is MGHRA and CDR2 is YSYEKL. This CDR3 contains 16 residues. CDR3 DNA sequence: TGCGCCAGCAGCCAAATAGGAAGTAGGACTGCAGATACGCAGTATTTT. Amino acid sequence: CASSQIGSRTADTQYF.

The CDR3 nucleotides read TGCGCCAGCAATACCGGGACAGTCACAGATACGCAGTATTTT. This gives the protein CASNTGTVTDTQYF. The chain combines TRBV5-1 with TRBJ2-3, with 7 bases fitting TRBD1. Trimming cost V 6 bases and J 2 bases; bases outside gene matches: 6. Germline V lookup: CDR1 SGHRS, CDR2 YFSETQ. This CDR3 is 14 amino acids long.

The chain joins TRBV6-5 to TRBJ2-5; D gene uncertain. V lost 4 bases and J lost 4, with 4 bases in between. Germline loops: CDR1 MNHEY, CDR2 SVGAGI. The CDR3 has 11 amino acids. The CDR3: CASSWGETQYF. As DNA, the CDR3 is TGTGCCAGCAGTTGGGGAGAGACCCAGTACTTC.

The V gene is TRBV29-1, the J gene TRBJ1-6; D remains unclear. The V gene's germline CDR1 is SQVTM and CDR2 ANQGSEA. The CDR3 totals 12 residues. V was pared by 6 bases and J by 6 bases, with 9 bases between. The CDR3: CSVGYANSPLHF. The CDR3 coding sequence is TGCAGCGTGGGGTACGCTAATTCACCCCTCCACTTT.

The rearrangement uses TRBV7-6 and TRBJ2-3; D not resolved. This CDR3 region has 11 residues. V lost 8 bases, J lost 2 bases, and 5 bases lay in between. Looked up from germline, CDR1 is SGHVS and CDR2 is FNYEAQ. CDR3 sequence: CASGNTDTQYF. In DNA, the CDR3 is TGTGCCAGCGGAAACACAGATACGCAGTATTTT.

This clone was counted only a few times. V usage is TRBV29-1 and J usage is TRBJ1-1; 10 bases are a match to TRBD1. V was clipped by 7 bases and J by 1 base; unmatched bases: 9. This CDR3 contains 15 residues. Germline V gene sequence: CDR1 SQVTM, CDR2 ANQGSEA. CDR3 loop: CSGVPGQGTNTEAFF. The CDR3, as DNA: TGCAGCGGCGTCCCGGGACAGGGGACGAACACTGAAGCTTTCTTT.

The chain links TRBV6-5 to TRBJ1-6; D remains ambiguous. Germline assignment: CDR1 MNHEY and CDR2 SVGAGI. Trimming stripped 0 bases from V and 7 bases from J, with 1 base between. This CDR3 region has 12 residues. The CDR3 region has the DNA TGTGCCAGCAGTTACTCGAATTCACCCCTCCACTTT. This translates into CASSYSNSPLHF.

The chain joins TRBV7-2 to TRBJ1-5, with D unclear. From germline, CDR1 is SGHTA and CDR2 FQGNSA. The CDR3 is made up of 13 amino acids. The V end lost 0 bases, the J end lost 6 bases, and 6 bases lay between the germline ends. The CDR3 bases are TGTGCCAGCAGCTTAGCGAGGGCTCAGCCCCAGCATTTT. It yields the protein CASSLARAQPQHF.

CDR3 coding DNA: TGTGCCAGCAGCGTAGAAAGTCCAGGCAGAGGTGGCTACACCTTC. This translates into CASSVESPGRGGYTF. This chain uses TRBV9 with TRBJ1-2; D is uncertain. Germline-derived CDR1 and CDR2 are SGDLS and YYNGEE. This CDR3 comprises 15 residues. V was clipped by 0 bases and J by 7 bases, with 16 bases between them.

This chain uses TRBV6-1 with TRBJ2-7; TRBD2 agrees at 7 bases. Trimming cost V 3 bases and J 0 bases; bases outside gene matches: 5. The germline CDR1 and CDR2 sequences are MNHNS and SASEGT. The length of the CDR3 is 15 residues. DNA for the CDR3: TGTGCCAGCAGTGAGGCTTCGGGGGGCTCCTACGAGCAGTACTTC. This encodes CASSEASGGSYEQYF.

J is TRBJ1-6 and V is TRBV4-3; the D is unclear. CDR3 size: 16 residues. V was pared by 4 bases and J by 7 bases, with 17 bases between. CDR1 LGHNA and CDR2 YSLEER come from the germline V gene. DNA of the CDR3: TGCGCCAGCAGCCGATTAACCGGGCCGGCAAATTCACCCCTCCACTTT. It encodes CASSRLTGPANSPLHF.

This clone appeared a few times. The V gene is TRBV6-5, the J gene TRBJ1-1; TRBD1 is a possible D gene (5 bases). CDR3 size: 14 residues. Trimming removed 8 bases at V and 1 base at J, with 14 bases between. CDR1 is MNHEY and CDR2 is SVGAGI in the germline V gene. For the CDR3, the DNA is TGTGCCAGCCTAACGGGGGGGACGAACACTGAAGCTTTCTTT. Its translation: CASLTGGTNTEAFF.

The chain couples TRBV4-2 to TRBJ2-4, with D possibly being TRBD1 or TRBD2 (5 bases each). Trimming removed 0 bases at V and 0 bases at J, with 15 bases between. The germline V gene encodes CDR1 LGHNA and CDR2 YNFKEQ. The CDR3 contains 18 residues. The CDR3 protein is CASSQDYSPGLAKNIQYF. The CDR3 DNA is TGTGCCAGCAGCCAAGATTACTCGCCGGGGCTAGCCAAAAACATTCAGTACTTC.

The rearrangement links TRBV29-1 to TRBJ1-4, with TRBD1 matching 8 bases. The CDR3 has 13 amino acids. J lost 13 bases, V lost 5 bases, and 12 bases had no gene match. Germline V gene data show CDR1 as SQVTM and CDR2 as ANQGSEA. Written as DNA, the CDR3 is TGCAGCGTTCAACAGGGGGGCGCCGAATCACTGTTTTTT. Amino acids: CSVQQGGAESLFF.

V gene TRBV29-1 combines with J gene TRBJ2-7; D remains unclear. The CDR3 contains 13 residues. The V and J ends lost 6 bases and 2 bases respectively, with 14 bases between them. The germline V gene encodes CDR1 SQVTM and CDR2 ANQGSEA. The CDR3 sequence is CSVLQQFTYEQYF. As DNA, the CDR3 is TGCAGCGTGTTACAGCAATTTACCTACGAGCAGTACTTC.